A single sample is the source of the 13 T cell receptor beta chains below, sequenced in a study of shared clonotypes between healthy human individuals. Profiled with immunoSEQ multiplex PCR; TCRdb holds only in-frame clones, not every one. The sample holds about 480,000 clones, roughly 78% seen once. Specimen: PBMCs. The receptors were gathered from a woman aged 35 to 49 in good health. Some clones in this sample may be carry-over from other donors' samples.

As for this clone: Other nucleotide sequences in the sample specify the same CDR3. The chain links TRBV11-2 to TRBJ2-3, with TRBD2 matching 12 bases. V lost 5 bases to trimming and J lost 4 bases; unmatched junction nucleotides: 4. CDR1 is SGHAT and CDR2 is FQNNGV in the germline V gene. The CDR3 length is 15 residues. The CDR3 DNA sequence: TGTGCCAGCAGCCTCCGACTAGCGGGAGCAGATACGCAGTATTTT. This gives the protein CASSLRLAGADTQYF. Based on the CDR3 plus reference TRBV11-2 and TRBJ2-3, the full variable domain is EAGVAQSPRYKIIEKRQSVAFWCNPISGHATLYWYQQILGQGPKLLIQFQNNGVVDDSQLPKDRFSAERLKGVDSTLKIQPAKLEDSAVYLCASSLRLAGADTQYFGPGTRLTVL.

In this sample, this clone turned up a few times. The V call is TRBV2, the J call TRBJ2-2; 12 nucleotides match TRBD2. Trimming at V came to 6 bases and at J to 7 bases, leaving 9 bases not matched to a gene. The germline CDR1 and CDR2 sequences are SNHLY and FYNNEI. This CDR3 has 16 amino acids. The CDR3 DNA reads TGTGCCAGCAGCGCGACTAGCGGGAGAATAATCGGGGAGCTGTTTTTT. This encodes CASSATSGRIIGELFF.

V usage is TRBV11-2 and J usage is TRBJ2-3; TRBD1 matches 8 bases. CDR3 size: 17 residues. The J segment lost 0 bases and the V segment lost 5 bases, leaving 10 bases of the junction unmatched. Germline CDR1 and CDR2: SGHAT and FQNNGV. The chain's CDR3 is CASSHRYGTGSTDTQYF. The DNA of the CDR3 is TGTGCCAGCAGCCATAGGTATGGGACAGGTAGCACAGATACGCAGTATTTT.

This clone was seen more than once but under ten times. The rearrangement links TRBV6-1 to TRBJ1-6; D remains unclear. Per germline, CDR1 MNHNS and CDR2 SASEGT. The V gene lost 3 bases and the J gene lost 6 bases, with 12 bases spanning the gap. This CDR3 is 15 amino acids long. CDR3: CASSELSGSNSPLHF. Here the CDR3 DNA reads TGTGCCAGCAGTGAGTTATCGGGGTCTAATTCACCCCTCCACTTT.

The genes are TRBV12-2 and TRBJ2-7; the table's D call, TRBD2, has no DNA check behind it. TRBV12-2 is an annotated pseudogene. CDR3 size: 18 residues. Here the CDR3 reads CASRFSTVPGLAGCEQYF. In DNA form, the CDR3 reads TGTGCAAGTCGCTTTTCGACTGTGCCGGGACTAGCGGGATGCGAGCAGTACTTC.

V is TRBV5-1 and J is TRBJ2-5; 7 nucleotides align to TRBD1. Judging by the DNA end, TRBJ2-7 fits better; the J call may be wrong. Looked up from germline, CDR1 is SGHRS and CDR2 is YFSETQ. The CDR3 is made up of 15 amino acids. The CDR3 DNA sequence: TGCGCCAGCAGCTTGACGGCAGGGGGTCCGGCCGAGCAGTACTTC. This translates into CASSLTAGGPAEQYF.

CDR3 residues: CSVIPDYTYNEQFF. CDR3 DNA: TGCAGCGTTATACCCGACTACACCTACAATGAGCAGTTCTTC. The V gene is TRBV29-1, the J gene TRBJ2-1; TRBD2 is a possible D gene (5 bases). Trimming stripped 5 bases from V and 2 bases from J, with 13 bases between. The germline gives CDR1 SQVTM, CDR2 ANQGSEA. CDR3 size: 14 residues.

V usage is TRBV9 and J usage is TRBJ2-1; TRBD2 matches at 15 bases. The CDR3 contains 16 residues. J lost 12 bases, V lost 4 bases, and 11 bases had no gene match. Germline V gene lookup returns CDR1 SGDLS and CDR2 YYNGEE. This CDR3 is CASSSASGLAGGRQFF. CDR3 DNA sequence: TGTGCCAGCAGCTCCGCCTCGGGACTAGCGGGAGGTAGGCAGTTCTTC.

The chain uses TRBV28 and TRBJ2-7; 8 bases agree with TRBD2. After removal of 8 bases from V and 3 bases from J, the junction contained 9 bases not matched to a gene. Germline V gene data show CDR1 as MDHEN and CDR2 as SYDVKM. This CDR3 spans 14 amino acids. The CDR3 coding sequence is TGTGCCAGCCGCCGGCGGGAGGATCGCTACGAGCAGTACTTC. Translated: CASRRREDRYEQYF.

The V and J genes are TRBV6-4 and TRBJ1-2; D is perhaps TRBD1 (6 bases). Germline V CDR1 and CDR2: MRHNA, SNTAGT. The CDR3 has 13 amino acids. V gave up 10 bases and J gave up 5 bases, with 17 bases separating them. Written as DNA, the CDR3 is TGTGCCATCGAGGGAGGGGGGAATTATGGCTACACCTTC. Protein: CAIEGGGNYGYTF.

V usage is TRBV7-3 and J usage is TRBJ2-1; 12 bases line up with TRBD1. This CDR3 contains 15 residues. The trim removed 5 bases at V and 7 bases at J, leaving 6 bases unmatched. The germline gives CDR1 SGHTA, CDR2 FQGTGA. This CDR3 is CASSPGTGGENEQFF. DNA for the CDR3: TGTGCCAGCAGCCCCGGGACAGGGGGCGAGAATGAGCAGTTCTTC. Combining the CDR3 with reference TRBV7-3 and TRBJ2-1 gives the whole variable domain GAGVSQTPSNKVTEKGKYVELRCDPISGHTALYWYRQSLGQGPEFLIYFQGTGAADDSGLPNDRFFAVRPEGSVSTLKIQRTERGDSAVYLCASSPGTGGENEQFFGPGTRLTVL.

The chain couples TRBV5-5 to TRBJ1-4; a weak D match, TRBD1 (6 bases). Germline V gene data show CDR1 as SGHKS and CDR2 as YYEKEE (reference sequence). V was trimmed by 2 bases and J by 7 bases, leaving 12 bases between them. This CDR3 has 14 amino acids. In nucleotides, the CDR3 is TGTGCCAGCAGCTTTGGGGCAGGGGTTGAAAAACTGTTTTTT. Translating gives CASSFGAGVEKLFF.

CDR3 sequence: CASSRTALGEQYF. Written as DNA, the CDR3 is TGTGCCAGCAGCCGTACCGCGTTGGGGGAGCAGTACTTC. The genes are TRBV6-5 and TRBJ2-7, with no clear D. Germline V gene sequence: CDR1 MNHEY, CDR2 SVGAGI. The CDR3 is 13 residues long. V was trimmed by 6 bases and J by 7 bases, leaving 16 bases between them.